This entry lists 7 T cell receptor beta chains sequenced from one sample in a study of blood T cell repertoires in COVID-19 (TCRdb year 2020). Library creation used the immunoSEQ multiplex PCR assay. TCRdb retrieved this table from immuneACCESS and kept in-frame rearrangements only. Not all clones are present; in checked studies, unresolved V genes account for under half, and no reason is known for the remainder. The sample table contains some 350,000 clones; only one count was recorded for around nine tenths of them. The leading ten clones occupy roughly 6.6% of the sample. Material for sequencing was peripheral blood. These receptors were obtained from a woman aged 65 to 85 with COVID-19, enrolled during active disease.

This clone was found once. J is TRBJ1-1 and V is TRBV6-5; a weak D match, TRBD1 (5 bases). Germline CDR1 is MNHEY and CDR2 is SVGAGI. V shed 8 bases and J shed 11 bases, with 21 bases lying between them. This CDR3 spans 13 amino acids. The CDR3 loop reads CASHSYTGLVAFF. Written as DNA, the CDR3 is TGTGCCAGCCACTCATACACAGGCCTTGTCGCTTTCTTT.

J is TRBJ1-6 and V is TRBV25-1, with 9 bases aligning to TRBD1. V gave up 3 bases and J gave up 11 bases; unmatched junction bases: 14. CDR1 and CDR2 (germline): MGHDK, SYGVNS. The length of the CDR3 is 17 residues. The CDR3 bases are TGTGCCAGCAGTGATCGTGTTCCCGGGACAGGGATCCCACCCCTCCACTTT. This encodes CASSDRVPGTGIPPLHF.

This sequence joins TRBV6-5 and TRBJ1-4, with 8 bases lining up with TRBD1. The CDR3 runs 15 residues. The germline CDR1 and CDR2 sequences are MNHEY and SVGAGI. Trimming took 6 bases from V and 4 from J; bases not matched to a gene: 7. This CDR3 reads CASRGQGALNEKLFF. The CDR3 nucleotides read TGTGCCAGCAGGGGCCAGGGGGCCCTTAATGAAAAACTGTTTTTT.

This clone has only a few counts. The chain uses TRBV30 and TRBJ1-2, with TRBD1 matching over 8 bases. The V gene's germline CDR1 is GTSNPN and CDR2 SVGIG (reference sequence). This CDR3 is 13 amino acids long. Trimming cost V 4 bases and J 7 bases; bases outside gene matches: 8. The CDR3 is CAWTPGGAGGYTF. CDR3 coding DNA: TGTGCCTGGACTCCAGGGGGCGCAGGTGGCTACACCTTC. The full variable domain, its missing parts supplied by reference TRBV30 and TRBJ1-2, is SQTIHQWPATLVQPVGSPLSLECTVEGTSNPNLYWYRQAAGRGLQLLFYSVGIGQISSEVPQNLSASRPQDRQFILSSKKLLLSDSGFYLCAWTPGGAGGYTFGSGTRLTVV.

The chain employs TRBV9 and TRBJ2-3, with 7 nucleotides matching TRBD2. Germline V gene lookup returns CDR1 SGDLS and CDR2 YYNGEE. With 0 bases clipped from V and 2 bases from J, the junction kept 6 bases outside the gene matches. CDR3 length equals 16 residues. The CDR3 DNA reads as TGTGCCAGCAGCGTAGTGGCTAGCGGACACACAGATACGCAGTATTTT. Translation: CASSVVASGHTDTQYF.

The rearrangement joins TRBV6-1 to TRBJ1-2, with D possibly matching TRBD1 (6 bases). Trimming cost V 1 base and J 8 bases, with 14 bases left between them. CDR3 size: 14 residues. Per the germline V gene, CDR1 is MNHNS and CDR2 is SASEGT. This CDR3 reads CASSEVIRGAGYTF. In DNA form, the CDR3 reads TGTGCCAGCAGTGAAGTAATCCGGGGGGCCGGCTACACCTTC.

The J gene is TRBJ1-2, the V gene TRBV25-1; D not resolved. Germline-derived CDR1 and CDR2 are MGHDK and SYGVNS. The CDR3 totals 15 residues. Trimming shortened V by 1 base and J by 8 bases, and 17 bases separated the two germline ends. CDR3 amino acids: CASSEFGGKASGYTF. The CDR3 coding sequence is TGTGCCAGCAGTGAATTTGGAGGGAAGGCTTCCGGCTACACCTTC.